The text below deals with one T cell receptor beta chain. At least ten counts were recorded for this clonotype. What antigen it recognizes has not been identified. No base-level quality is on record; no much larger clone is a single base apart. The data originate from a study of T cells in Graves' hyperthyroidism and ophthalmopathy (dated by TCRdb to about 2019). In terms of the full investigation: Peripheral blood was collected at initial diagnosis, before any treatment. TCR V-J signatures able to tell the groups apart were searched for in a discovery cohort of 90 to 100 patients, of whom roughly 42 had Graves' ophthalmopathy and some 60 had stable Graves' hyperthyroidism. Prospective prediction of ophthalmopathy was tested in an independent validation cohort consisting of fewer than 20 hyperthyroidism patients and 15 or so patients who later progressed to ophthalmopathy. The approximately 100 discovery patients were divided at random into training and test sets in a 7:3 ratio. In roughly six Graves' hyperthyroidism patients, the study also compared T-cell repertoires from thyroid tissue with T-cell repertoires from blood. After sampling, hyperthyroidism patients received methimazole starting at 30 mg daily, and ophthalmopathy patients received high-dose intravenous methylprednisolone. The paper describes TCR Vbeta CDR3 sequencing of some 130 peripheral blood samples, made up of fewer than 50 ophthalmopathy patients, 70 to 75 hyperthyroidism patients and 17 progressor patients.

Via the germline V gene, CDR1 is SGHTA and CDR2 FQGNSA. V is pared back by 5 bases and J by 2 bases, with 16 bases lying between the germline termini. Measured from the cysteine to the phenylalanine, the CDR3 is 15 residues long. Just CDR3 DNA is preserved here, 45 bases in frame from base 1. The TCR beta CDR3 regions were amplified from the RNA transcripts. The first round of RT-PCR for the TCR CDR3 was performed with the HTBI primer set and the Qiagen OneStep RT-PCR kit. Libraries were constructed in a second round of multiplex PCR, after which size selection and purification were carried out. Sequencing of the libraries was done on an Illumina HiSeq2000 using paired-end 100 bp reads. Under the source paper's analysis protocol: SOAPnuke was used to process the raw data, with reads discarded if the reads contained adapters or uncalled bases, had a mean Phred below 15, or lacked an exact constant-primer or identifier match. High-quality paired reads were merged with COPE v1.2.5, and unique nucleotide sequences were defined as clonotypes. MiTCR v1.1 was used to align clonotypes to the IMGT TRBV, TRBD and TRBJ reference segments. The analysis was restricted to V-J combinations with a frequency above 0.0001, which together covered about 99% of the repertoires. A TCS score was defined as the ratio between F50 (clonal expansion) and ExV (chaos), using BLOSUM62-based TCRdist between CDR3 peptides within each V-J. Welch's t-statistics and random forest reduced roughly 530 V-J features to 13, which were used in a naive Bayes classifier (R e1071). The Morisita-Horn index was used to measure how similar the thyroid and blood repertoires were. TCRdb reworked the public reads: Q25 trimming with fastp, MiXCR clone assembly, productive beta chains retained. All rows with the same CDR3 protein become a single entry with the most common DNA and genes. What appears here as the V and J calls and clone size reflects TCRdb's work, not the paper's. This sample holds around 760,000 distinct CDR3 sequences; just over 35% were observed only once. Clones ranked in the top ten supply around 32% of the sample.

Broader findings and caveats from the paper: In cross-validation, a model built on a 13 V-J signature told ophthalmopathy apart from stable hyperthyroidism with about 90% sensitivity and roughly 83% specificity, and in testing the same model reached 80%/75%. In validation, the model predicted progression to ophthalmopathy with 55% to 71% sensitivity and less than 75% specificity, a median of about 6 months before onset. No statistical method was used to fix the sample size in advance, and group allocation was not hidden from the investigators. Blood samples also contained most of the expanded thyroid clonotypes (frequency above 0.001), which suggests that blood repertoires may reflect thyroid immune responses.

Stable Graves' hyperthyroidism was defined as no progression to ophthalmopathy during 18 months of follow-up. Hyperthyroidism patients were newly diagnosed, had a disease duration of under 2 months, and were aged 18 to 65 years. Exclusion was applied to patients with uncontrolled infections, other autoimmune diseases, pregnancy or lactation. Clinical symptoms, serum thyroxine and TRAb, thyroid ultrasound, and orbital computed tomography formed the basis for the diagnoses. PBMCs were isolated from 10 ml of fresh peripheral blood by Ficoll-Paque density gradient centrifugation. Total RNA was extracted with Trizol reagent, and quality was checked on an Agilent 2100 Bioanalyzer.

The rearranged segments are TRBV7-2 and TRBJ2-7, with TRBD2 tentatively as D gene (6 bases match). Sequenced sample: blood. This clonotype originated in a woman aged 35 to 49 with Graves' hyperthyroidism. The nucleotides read TGTGCCAGCAGCCGAGATAGCGGTACTCCCTACGAGCAGTACTTC. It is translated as CASSRDSGTPYEQYF.